Described below is a single TCR beta chain sequence and its context. This sample was taken from a study of shared clonotypes between healthy human individuals. The V end lost 3 bases, the J end lost 5 bases, and 12 bases lay between the germline ends. The CDR3 covers 14 residues. Germline CDR1 LNHDA, CDR2 SQIVND (reference sequence). Sequencing used immunoSEQ multiplex PCR; TCRdb keeps in-frame clones, though not all of them. The data show around 1 million clones, about three quarters seen once. This receptor was taken from a man aged 18 to 35 in good health. The sequenced sample consisted of memory CD4+ T cells sorted from blood. Subset specified: CD45RA-negative fraction. V and J are TRBV19 and TRBJ2-3, with D maybe TRBD1 (6 bases). The CDR3 bases are TGTGCCAGTAGTATGGGACAATCCCGAGATACGCAGTATTTT. Protein: CASSMGQSRDTQYF.